This T cell receptor beta chain is drawn from a study of control samples from healthy donors and cancer patients. The CDR3 has 17 amino acids. Germline CDR1 and CDR2: SGHTA and FQGTGA. Trimming removed 9 bases from V and 0 bases from J, with 21 bases in between. Sequencing used immunoSEQ multiplex PCR; TCRdb keeps in-frame clones, though not all of them. The sample lists 98,000 or so clones, approximately 80% occurring once. This chain links TRBV7-3 with TRBJ1-3, with D perhaps matching TRBD1 (6 bases). Sequencing input: blood. The sequence came from a man in his late teens or twenties in good health. CDR3 region: CARNRVTPNFSGNTIYF. CDR3 in DNA: TGTGCCAGAAACAGGGTCACGCCGAACTTCTCTGGAAACACCATATATTTT.